The T cell receptor (beta chain) under discussion was sequenced for a study of cytotoxic CD8 clonotypes in ibrutinib-treated CLL. Study background: There were 11 relapsed/refractory patients and 15 treatment-naive patients, and around 17 were IGHV unmutated. Median treatment time before response sampling was 12 months, range 6 to 36. Study-level results: In comparison with age-matched healthy donors, baseline clonality was higher and tracked circulating CD8+ T-cell counts.

TCRdb keeps only in-frame clones here, not all; method: immunoSEQ multiplex PCR. Of over 110,000 clones in the sample, 75% to 95% were seen once. The V gene's germline CDR1 is LGHNA and CDR2 YSLEER. The ends were cut back, 4 bases at V and 2 bases at J, with 12 bases in the middle. The CDR3 consists of 14 residues. Details on this clone: Its antigen is as yet unknown.

The J gene is TRBJ2-7, the V gene TRBV4-3; the D gene is possibly TRBD2 (6 bases). This TCR was sampled from a human donor with chronic lymphocytic leukemia. This material consisted of PBMCs, taken after 12 months of ibrutinib treatment. CDR3 loop: CASSPGTGAYEQYF. The CDR3 DNA follows: TGCGCCAGCAGCCCCGGCACGGGGGCCTACGAGCAGTACTTC.